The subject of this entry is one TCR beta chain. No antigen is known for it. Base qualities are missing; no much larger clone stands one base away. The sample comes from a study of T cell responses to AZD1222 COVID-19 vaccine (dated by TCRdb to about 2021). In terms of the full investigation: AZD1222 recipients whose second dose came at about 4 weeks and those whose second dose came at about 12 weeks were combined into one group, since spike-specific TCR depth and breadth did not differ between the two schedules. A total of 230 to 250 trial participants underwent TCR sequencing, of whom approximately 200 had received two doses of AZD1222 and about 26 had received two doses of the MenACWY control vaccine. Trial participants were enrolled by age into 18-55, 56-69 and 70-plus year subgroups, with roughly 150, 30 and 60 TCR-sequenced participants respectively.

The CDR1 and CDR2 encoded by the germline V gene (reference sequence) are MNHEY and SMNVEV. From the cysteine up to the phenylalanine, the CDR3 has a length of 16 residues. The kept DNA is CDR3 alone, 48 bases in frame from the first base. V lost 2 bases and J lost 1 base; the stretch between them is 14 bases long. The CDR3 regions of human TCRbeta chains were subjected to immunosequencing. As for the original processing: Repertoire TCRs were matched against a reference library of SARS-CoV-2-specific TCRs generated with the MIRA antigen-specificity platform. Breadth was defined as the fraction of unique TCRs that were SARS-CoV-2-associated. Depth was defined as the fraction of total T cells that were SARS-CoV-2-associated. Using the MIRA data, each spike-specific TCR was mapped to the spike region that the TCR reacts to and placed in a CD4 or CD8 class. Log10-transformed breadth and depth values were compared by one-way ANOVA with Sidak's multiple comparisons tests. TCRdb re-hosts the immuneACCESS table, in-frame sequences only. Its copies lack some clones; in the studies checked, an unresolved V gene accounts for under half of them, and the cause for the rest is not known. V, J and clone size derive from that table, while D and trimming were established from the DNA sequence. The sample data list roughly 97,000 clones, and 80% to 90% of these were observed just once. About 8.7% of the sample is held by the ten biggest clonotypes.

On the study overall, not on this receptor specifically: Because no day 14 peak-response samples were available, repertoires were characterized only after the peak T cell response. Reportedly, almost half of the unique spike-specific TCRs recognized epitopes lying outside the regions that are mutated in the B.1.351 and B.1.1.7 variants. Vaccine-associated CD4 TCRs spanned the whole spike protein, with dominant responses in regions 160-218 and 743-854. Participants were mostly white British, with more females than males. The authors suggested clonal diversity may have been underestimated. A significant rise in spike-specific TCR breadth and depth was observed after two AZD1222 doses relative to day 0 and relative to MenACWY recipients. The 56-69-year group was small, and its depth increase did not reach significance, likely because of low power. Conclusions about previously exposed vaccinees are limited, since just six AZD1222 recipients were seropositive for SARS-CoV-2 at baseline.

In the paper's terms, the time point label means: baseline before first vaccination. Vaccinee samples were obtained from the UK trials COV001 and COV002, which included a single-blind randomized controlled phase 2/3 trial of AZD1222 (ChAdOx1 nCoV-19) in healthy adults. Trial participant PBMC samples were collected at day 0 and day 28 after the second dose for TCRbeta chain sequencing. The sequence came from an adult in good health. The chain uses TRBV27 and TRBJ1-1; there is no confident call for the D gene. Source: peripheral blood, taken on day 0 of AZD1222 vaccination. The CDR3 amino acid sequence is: CASSLRYNPRNTEAFF. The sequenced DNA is TGTGCCAGCAGTTTACGTTACAACCCTCGGAACACTGAAGCTTTCTTT.